This section outlines one T cell receptor beta chain sequence together with its context. Its antigen remains undetermined. Within one base of it there is no much larger clone, and no base qualities were kept. TCR repertoires of sorted CD4+ and CD8+ blood T cells from severe aplastic anemia patients and healthy subjects were deep-sequenced in the study. Ficoll-Paque density gradient centrifugation was used to isolate peripheral blood mononuclear cells. Before DNA extraction, CD4+ and CD8+ T cells were sorted by FACS or by magnetic beads. The data derive from a study of CD8+CD57+ T cells in acquired aplastic anemia (dated by TCRdb to 2016 to 2019). In terms of the full investigation: DNA extracted from sorted CD4+ and CD8+ cells had a mean of approximately 3.4 ug, with a range of about 0.18 to 27.4 ug. For healthy donor samples, the average read count was about 10 million for CD4+ cells and 11 million to 14 million for CD8+ cells. Beyond this particular receptor, the publication reports: Between patients and healthy controls, no significant difference in CD8+ Simpson's diversity was found (P=0.060). Although some 28 CD8+ CDR3 sequences were shared by patients and controls, these sequences appeared highly expressed in patients and within the immunodominant clones of patients.

The V end gives up 5 bases and the J end 0 bases, leaving 10 bases in the junction not matched to a gene. CDR1 and CDR2 are read off the germline V gene as SGHTA and FQGNSA. From cysteine to phenylalanine, the CDR3 is 17 amino acids long. CDR3 DNA is the only sequence kept; it has 51 bases, read in frame from the first base. Genomic DNA served as template for TCR beta VDJ combination and CDR3 sequence profiling. TCR repertoire sequencing was run on an Illumina HiSeq 2000. Under the source paper's analysis protocol: Repertoires were assessed using TRBV/TRBJ rearrangement plots, CDR3 size and DJ length profiles, and Simpson's diversity index. The most abundant DNA sequence in the deep sequencing data was taken as the immunodominant clone. CDR3 amino acid sequences were screened for sharing across subjects and were compared with published repertoires and the VDJdb database. TCRdb trimmed the raw reads at Q25, called clones with MiXCR and kept productive beta chains. Every CDR3 protein is listed once, alongside the most common genes and DNA of its rows. What appears here as the V and J calls and clone size reflects TCRdb's work, not the paper's. The sample profile shows over 150,000 distinct CDR3 sequences; less than 70% of them were found once. The leading ten clones occupy 16% of the sample.

The sequence links TRBV7-2 to TRBJ2-7, and 10 junctional nucleotides match TRBD1. This receptor was obtained from a human donor in good health, serving as a control. Material for sequencing was sorted CD4+, CD8+, or CD8+CD57+ T cells (not recorded which) from PBMCs. The CDR3 region reads CASSITSGTGVSYEQYF. The nucleotide sequence is TGTGCCAGCAGCATAACCTCCGGGACAGGGGTCTCCTACGAGCAGTACTTC.